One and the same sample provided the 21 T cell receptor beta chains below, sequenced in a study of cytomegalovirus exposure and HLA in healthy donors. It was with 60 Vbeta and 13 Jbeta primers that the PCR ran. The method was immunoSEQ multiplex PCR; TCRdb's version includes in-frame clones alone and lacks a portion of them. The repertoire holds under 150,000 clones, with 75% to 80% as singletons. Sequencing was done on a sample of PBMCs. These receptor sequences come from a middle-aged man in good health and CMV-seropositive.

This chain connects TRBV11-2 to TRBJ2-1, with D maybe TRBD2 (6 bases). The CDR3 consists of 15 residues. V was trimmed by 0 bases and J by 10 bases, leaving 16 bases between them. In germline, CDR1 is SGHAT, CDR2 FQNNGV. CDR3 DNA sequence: TGTGCCAGCAGCTTAGATCGGGGACTCGCCGAGGAGCAGTTCTTC. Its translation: CASSLDRGLAEEQFF.

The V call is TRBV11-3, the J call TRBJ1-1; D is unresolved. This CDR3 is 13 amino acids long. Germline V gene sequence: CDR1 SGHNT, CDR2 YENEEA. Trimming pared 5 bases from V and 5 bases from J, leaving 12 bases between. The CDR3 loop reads CASSKIRGTEAFF. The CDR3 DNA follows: TGTGCCAGCAGCAAGATACGAGGTACTGAAGCTTTCTTT.

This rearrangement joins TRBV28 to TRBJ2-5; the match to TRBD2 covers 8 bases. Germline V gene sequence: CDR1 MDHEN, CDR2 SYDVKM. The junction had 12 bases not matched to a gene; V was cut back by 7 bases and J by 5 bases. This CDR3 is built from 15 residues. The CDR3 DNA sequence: TGTGCCAGCACTTCTAGAGCGGGAGCGGGGGAGACCCAGTACTTC. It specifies CASTSRAGAGETQYF.

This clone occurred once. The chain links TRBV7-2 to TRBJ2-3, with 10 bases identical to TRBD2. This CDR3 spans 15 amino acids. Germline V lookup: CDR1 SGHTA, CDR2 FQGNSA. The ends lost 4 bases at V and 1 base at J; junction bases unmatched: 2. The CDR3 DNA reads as TGTGCCAGCAGCTCAAGCGGGAGGGGCACAGATACGCAGTATTTT. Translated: CASSSSGRGTDTQYF.

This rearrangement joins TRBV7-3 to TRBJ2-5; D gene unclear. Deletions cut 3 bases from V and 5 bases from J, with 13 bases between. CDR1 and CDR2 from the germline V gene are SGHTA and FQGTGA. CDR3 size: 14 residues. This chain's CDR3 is CASSFSSVGETQYF. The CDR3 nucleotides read TGTGCCAGCAGCTTCAGCAGTGTCGGGGAGACCCAGTACTTC.

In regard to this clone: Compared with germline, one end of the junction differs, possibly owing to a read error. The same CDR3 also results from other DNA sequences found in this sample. The CDR3 reads CASSTGRGQTYEQYF. In DNA form, the CDR3 reads TGCGCCAGCTCAACCGGGAGGGGCCAAACCTACGAGCAGTACTTC. The rearrangement links TRBV18 to TRBJ2-7; 8 nucleotides agree with TRBD2. The CDR3 has 15 residues. Germline V gene sequence: CDR1 KGHSH, CDR2 LQKENI.

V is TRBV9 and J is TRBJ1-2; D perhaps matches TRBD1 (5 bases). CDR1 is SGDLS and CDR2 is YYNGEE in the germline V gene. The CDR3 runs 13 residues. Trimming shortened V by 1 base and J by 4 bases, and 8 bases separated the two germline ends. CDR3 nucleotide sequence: TGTGCCAGCAGCGTACAGACAGCCTATGGCTACACCTTC. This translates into CASSVQTAYGYTF.

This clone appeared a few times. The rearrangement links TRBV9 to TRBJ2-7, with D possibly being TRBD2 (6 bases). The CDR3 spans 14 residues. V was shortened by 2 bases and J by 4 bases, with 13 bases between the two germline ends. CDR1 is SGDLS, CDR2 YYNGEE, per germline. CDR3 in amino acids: CASSVTGTEYEQYF. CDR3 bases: TGTGCCAGCAGCGTGACCGGGACTGAATACGAGCAGTACTTC.

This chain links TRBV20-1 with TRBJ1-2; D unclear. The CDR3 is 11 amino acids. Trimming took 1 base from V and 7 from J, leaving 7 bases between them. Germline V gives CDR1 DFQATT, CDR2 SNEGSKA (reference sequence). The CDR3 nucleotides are TGCAGTGCTAGAGCGGTACTTGGCTACACCTTC. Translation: CSARAVLGYTF.

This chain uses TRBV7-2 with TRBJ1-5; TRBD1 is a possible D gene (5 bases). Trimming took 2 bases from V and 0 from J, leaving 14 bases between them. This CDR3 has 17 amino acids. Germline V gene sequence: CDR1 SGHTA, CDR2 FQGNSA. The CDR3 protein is CASSLNSPGNSNQPQHF. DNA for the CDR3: TGTGCCAGCAGCTTAAATTCGCCAGGGAATAGCAATCAGCCCCAGCATTTT.

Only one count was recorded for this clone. The CDR3 DNA reads as TGTGCCAGCAGTACTATAGCGGGGGCGGATAATCAATACAATGAGCAGTTCTTC. Its translation is CASSTIAGADNQYNEQFF. This sequence joins TRBV11-2 and TRBJ2-1; 9 bases line up with TRBD2. V was pared by 6 bases and J by 4 bases, with 16 bases of the junction left unmatched. CDR3 size: 18 residues. Germline V lookup: CDR1 SGHAT, CDR2 FQNNGV. Full variable domain (outside the CDR3, taken from reference TRBV11-2 and TRBJ2-1): EAGVAQSPRYKIIEKRQSVAFWCNPISGHATLYWYQQILGQGPKLLIQFQNNGVVDDSQLPKDRFSAERLKGVDSTLKIQPAKLEDSAVYLCASSTIAGADNQYNEQFFGPGTRLTVL.

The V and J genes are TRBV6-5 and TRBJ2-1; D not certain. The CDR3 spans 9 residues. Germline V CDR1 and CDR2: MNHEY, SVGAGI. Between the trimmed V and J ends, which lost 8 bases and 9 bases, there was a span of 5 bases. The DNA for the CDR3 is TGTGCCAGCGGGCGTGAGCAGTTCTTC. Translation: CASGREQFF.

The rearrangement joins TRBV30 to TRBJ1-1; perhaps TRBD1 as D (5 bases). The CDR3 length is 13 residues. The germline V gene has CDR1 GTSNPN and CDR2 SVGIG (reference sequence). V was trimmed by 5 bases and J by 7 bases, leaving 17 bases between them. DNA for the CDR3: TGTGCCTGGCAGCCTCCCAGGGCTAGTGAAGCTTTCTTT. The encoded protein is CAWQPPRASEAFF.

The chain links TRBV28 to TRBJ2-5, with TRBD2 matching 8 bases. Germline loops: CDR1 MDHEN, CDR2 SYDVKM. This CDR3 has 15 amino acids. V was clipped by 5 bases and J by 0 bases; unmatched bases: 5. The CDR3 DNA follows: TGTGCCAGCAGTGGAAGCGGGGGTTACCAAGAGACCCAGTACTTC. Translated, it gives CASSGSGGYQETQYF. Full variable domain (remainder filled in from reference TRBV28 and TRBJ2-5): DVKVTQSSRYLVKRTGEKVFLECVQDMDHENMFWYRQDPGLGLRLIYFSYDVKMKEKGDIPEGYSVSREKKERFSLILESASTNQTSMYLCASSGSGGYQETQYFGPGTRLLVL.

CDR3 loop: CASSLGGAQETQYF. The CDR3 DNA is TGTGCCAGCAGCTTGGGGGGGGCCCAAGAGACCCAGTACTTC. The J gene is TRBJ2-5, the V gene TRBV7-2; possibly TRBD2 for D (7 bases). Per the germline V gene, CDR1 is SGHTA and CDR2 is FQGNSA. Trimming took 3 bases from V and 1 from J, leaving 9 bases between them. The CDR3 has 14 residues.

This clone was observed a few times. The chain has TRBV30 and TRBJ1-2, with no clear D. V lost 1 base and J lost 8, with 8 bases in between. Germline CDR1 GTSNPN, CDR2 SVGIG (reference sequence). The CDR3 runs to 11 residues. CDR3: CAWSEIQGYTF. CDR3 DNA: TGTGCCTGGAGTGAAATACAGGGCTACACCTTC.

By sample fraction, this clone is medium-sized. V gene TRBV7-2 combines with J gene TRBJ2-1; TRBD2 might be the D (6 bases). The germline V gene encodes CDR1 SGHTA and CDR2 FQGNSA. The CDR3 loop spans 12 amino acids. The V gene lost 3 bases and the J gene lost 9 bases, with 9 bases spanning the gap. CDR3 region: CASSFTGVEQFF. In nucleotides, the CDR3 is TGTGCCAGCAGCTTTACGGGAGTTGAGCAGTTCTTC.

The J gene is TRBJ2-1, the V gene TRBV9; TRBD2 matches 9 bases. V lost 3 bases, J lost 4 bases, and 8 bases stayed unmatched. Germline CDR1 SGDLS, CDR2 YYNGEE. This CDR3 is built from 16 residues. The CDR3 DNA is TGTGCCAGCAGCGCGCCCCGGAGCGGGGGGTACAATGAGCAGTTCTTC. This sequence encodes CASSAPRSGGYNEQFF.

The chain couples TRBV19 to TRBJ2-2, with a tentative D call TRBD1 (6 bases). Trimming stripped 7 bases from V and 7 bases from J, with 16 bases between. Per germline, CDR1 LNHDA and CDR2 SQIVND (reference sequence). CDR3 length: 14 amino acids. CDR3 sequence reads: CASIWQGLGGELFF. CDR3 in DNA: TGTGCCAGTATATGGCAGGGGCTTGGCGGGGAGCTGTTTTTT.

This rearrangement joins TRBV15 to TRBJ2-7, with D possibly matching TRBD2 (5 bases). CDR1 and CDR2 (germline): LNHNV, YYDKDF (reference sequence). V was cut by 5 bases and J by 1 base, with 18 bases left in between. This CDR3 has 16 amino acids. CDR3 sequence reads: CATSRASVRDSYEQYF. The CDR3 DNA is TGTGCCACCAGCCGCGCGTCCGTCCGGGATTCCTACGAGCAGTACTTC.

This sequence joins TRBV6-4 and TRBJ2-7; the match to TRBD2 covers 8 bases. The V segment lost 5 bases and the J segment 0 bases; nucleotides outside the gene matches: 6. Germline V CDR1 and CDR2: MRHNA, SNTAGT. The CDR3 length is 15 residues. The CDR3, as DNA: TGTGCCAGCAGTTACTTCAGCGGGGGCTCCTACGAGCAGTACTTC. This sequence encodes CASSYFSGGSYEQYF.